A single sample is the source of the 32 T cell receptor beta chains below, sequenced in a study of blood T cell repertoires in COVID-19 (dated by TCRdb to the early 2020s). Libraries were constructed by the immunoSEQ multiplex PCR assay. Here the immuneACCESS table is served through TCRdb, limited to in-frame sequences with V and J called. Missing clones are a known gap in these copies; in checked studies unresolved V genes cover under half, and the rest lacks a known reason. The sample table contains about 120,000 clones; only one count was recorded for roughly four fifths of them. The ten largest account for around 5.5% of the sample. The material sequenced was peripheral blood. The receptors shown here come from a man aged 60-69 years with acute or convalescent COVID-19.

This clone was found once. The genes are TRBV2 and TRBJ2-1; D might be TRBD2 (6 bases). This CDR3 comprises 14 residues. The germline V gene encodes CDR1 SNHLY and CDR2 FYNNEI. The V gene lost 3 bases and the J gene lost 4 bases, with 10 bases spanning the gap. In DNA, the CDR3 is TGTGCCAGCAGTGATGTACGGGAGTACAATGAGCAGTTCTTC. It is translated as CASSDVREYNEQFF.

J is TRBJ2-2 and V is TRBV5-1, with TRBD1 as a possible D gene (5 bases). V was clipped by 1 base and J by 1 base, with 8 bases between them. The CDR3 consists of 15 residues. Germline lookup yields CDR1 SGHRS and CDR2 YFSETQ. CDR3 sequence (DNA): TGCGCCAGCAGCTTGATCCAGGGGAACACCGGGGAGCTGTTTTTT. This gives the protein CASSLIQGNTGELFF.

The chain uses TRBV6-1 and TRBJ1-6; 7 nucleotides match TRBD1. Germline trimming cut 1 base from V and 2 bases from J; bases unmatched to any gene: 5. The CDR3 sequence is 17 residues long. CDR1 is MNHNS and CDR2 is SASEGT in the germline V gene. The CDR3 is CASSEVTDRAYNSPLHF. The CDR3 DNA is TGTGCCAGCAGTGAAGTAACCGACAGGGCCTATAATTCACCCCTCCACTTT.

This clone was seen once. The chain uses TRBV19 and TRBJ1-4; perhaps TRBD1 as D (6 bases). Trimming removed 6 bases from V and 7 bases from J, with 15 bases in between. The CDR3 totals 14 residues. Looked up from germline, CDR1 is LNHDA and CDR2 is SQIVND (reference sequence). The CDR3 spells CASRDRRSGEKLFF. CDR3 DNA: TGTGCCAGTAGAGACAGGAGAAGTGGTGAAAAACTGTTTTTT.

In its sample, this clone was seen once. This chain uses TRBV19 with TRBJ1-4, with 10 positions matching TRBD1. Trimming removed 6 bases from V and 2 bases from J; junction bases left unmatched: 6. Germline V gene sequence: CDR1 LNHDA, CDR2 SQIVND (reference sequence). This CDR3 spans 16 amino acids. DNA of the CDR3: TGTGCCAGTAGGGACGGACAGGGGGTGACTAATGAAAAACTGTTTTTT. It specifies CASRDGQGVTNEKLFF. Full variable domain (remainder filled in from reference TRBV19 and TRBJ1-4): DGGITQSPKYLFRKEGQNVTLSCEQNLNHDAMYWYRQDPGQGLRLIYYSQIVNDFQKGDIAEGYSVSREKKESFPLTVTSAQKNPTAFYLCASRDGQGVTNEKLFFGSGTQLSVL.

A remark on this clone: Relative to the germline gene, one junction end is altered; a read error may explain this. The chain recombines TRBV29-1 with TRBJ2-7; the D gene is possibly TRBD2 (6 bases). Germline CDR1 reads SQVTM; CDR2 reads ANQGSEA. The CDR3 loop spans 11 amino acids. The CDR3 coding sequence is TGCAGCGTTGAAGATCGGGGCGGGATGGACTTC. Its protein is CSVEDRGGMDF.

The CDR3 spells CASSRQGGYEQYF. DNA of the CDR3: TGTGCCAGTAGTCGCCAGGGGGGCTACGAGCAGTACTTC. This chain connects TRBV19 to TRBJ2-7, with a possible D match to TRBD1 (7 bases). Germline V gene lookup returns CDR1 LNHDA and CDR2 SQIVND (reference sequence). The CDR3 totals 13 residues. The ends were cut back, 5 bases at V and 3 bases at J, with 11 bases in the middle.

The V call is TRBV18, the J call TRBJ2-3, with D possibly TRBD2 on 6 matching bases. The CDR3 sequence is 16 residues long. CDR1 KGHSH and CDR2 LQKENI come from the germline V gene. Trimming removed 5 bases at V and 1 base at J, with 16 bases between. The CDR3 region is CASSADGASGTDTQYF. The CDR3 nucleotides read TGTGCCAGCTCAGCAGACGGGGCTAGCGGCACAGATACGCAGTATTTT.

The chain recombines TRBV30 with TRBJ1-2; D is undetermined. CDR1 is GTSNPN and CDR2 is SVGIG in the germline V gene (reference sequence). V lost 4 bases to trimming and J lost 2 bases, with 11 bases between them. The CDR3 spans 13 residues. CDR3 sequence: CAWTFRLNYGYTF. The CDR3 nucleotides are TGTGCCTGGACTTTCAGGCTCAACTATGGCTACACCTTC.

This sequence joins TRBV5-6 and TRBJ2-7; maybe TRBD1 (6 bases). Germline loops: CDR1 SGHDT, CDR2 YYEEEE. Trimming pared 4 bases from V and 0 bases from J, leaving 11 bases between. The CDR3 is made up of 14 amino acids. The CDR3 is CASSRTVNSYEQYF. As DNA, the CDR3 is TGTGCCAGCAGCCGGACAGTGAACTCCTACGAGCAGTACTTC.

This chain joins TRBV7-6 and TRBJ2-3, with D tentatively TRBD1 (6 bases). The CDR3 spans 15 residues. Trimming left V 5 bases short and J 4 bases short, with 16 bases between. Per germline, CDR1 SGHVS and CDR2 FNYEAQ. CDR3 DNA: TGTGCCAGCAGCCGGGGACCAGGGGCGTCAGATACGCAGTATTTT. Translation: CASSRGPGASDTQYF.

The DNA of the CDR3 is TGTGCCAGCAGCTTATTTGCCGTAGTCTCCTACAATGAGCAGTTCTTC. Residues: CASSLFAVVSYNEQFF. The chain links TRBV7-2 to TRBJ2-1; D unclear. Germline V gives CDR1 SGHTA, CDR2 FQGNSA. Trimming took off 2 bases at V and 0 bases at J, with 11 bases between the two ends. This CDR3 has 16 amino acids.

The DNA of the CDR3 is TGTGCCAGCAGCTCTCAGGACAGGGGTCTCACTGAAGCTTTCTTT. It is translated as CASSSQDRGLTEAFF. V and J are TRBV9 and TRBJ1-1; 9 bases align to TRBD1. Germline-derived CDR1 and CDR2 are SGDLS and YYNGEE. The CDR3 sequence is 15 residues long. With V trimmed by 4 bases and J by 4 bases, 8 bases remained unmatched.

The J gene is TRBJ2-2, the V gene TRBV27; weak D call: TRBD1 (6 bases). The CDR3 has 23 amino acids. Between the trimmed V and J ends, which lost 2 bases and 5 bases, there was a span of 36 bases. Per germline, CDR1 MNHEY and CDR2 SMNVEV (reference sequence). CDR3 residues: CASSLRYNGKLGGARGSTGELFF. The CDR3 DNA sequence: TGTGCCAGCAGTTTAAGGTATAACGGGAAGCTTGGGGGCGCTCGAGGCTCAACCGGGGAGCTGTTTTTT.

The chain combines TRBV15 with TRBJ1-4; D call uncertain. Germline V gene lookup returns CDR1 LNHNV and CDR2 YYDKDF (reference sequence). Between the trimmed V and J ends, which lost 0 bases and 3 bases, there was a span of 11 bases. This CDR3 has 16 amino acids. The CDR3 coding sequence is TGTGCCACCAGCAGAGATCTGGAGGGCCCTAATGAAAAACTGTTTTTT. This sequence encodes CATSRDLEGPNEKLFF.

The rearrangement joins TRBV7-2 to TRBJ2-2; 10 bases align to TRBD2. Per germline, CDR1 SGHTA and CDR2 FQGNSA. V shed 8 bases, J shed 5 bases, and the junction held 8 bases outside the gene matches. The CDR3 loop spans 15 amino acids. The CDR3 nucleotides read TGTGCCAGCTGTTCTAGCGGGAGCGGGACCGGGGAGCTGTTTTTT. Amino acid sequence: CASCSSGSGTGELFF.

V usage is TRBV2 and J usage is TRBJ1-6; maybe TRBD1 (5 bases). Germline V gives CDR1 SNHLY, CDR2 FYNNEI. There are 16 residues in the CDR3. Trimming left V 5 bases short and J 7 bases short, with 18 bases between. The CDR3 reads CASSPSQGSINSPLHF. The CDR3 coding sequence is TGTGCCAGCAGTCCTTCTCAGGGCAGCATAAATTCACCCCTCCACTTT. The complete variable domain, with remaining parts taken from reference TRBV2 and TRBJ1-6, reads EPEVTQTPSHQVTQMGQEVILRCVPISNHLYFYWYRQILGQKVEFLVSFYNNEISEKSEIFDDQFSVERPDGSNFTLKIRSTKLEDSAMYFCASSPSQGSINSPLHFGNGTRLTVT.

The chain joins TRBV6-5 to TRBJ2-7; 12 bases are shared with TRBD1. Trimming took 1 base from V and 4 from J; bases not matched to a gene: 5. Per germline, CDR1 MNHEY and CDR2 SVGAGI. The CDR3 has 16 residues. The CDR3 DNA is TGTGCCAGCAGTTACTTGGGGGACAGGGGGCGATACGAGCAGTACTTC. This sequence encodes CASSYLGDRGRYEQYF.

For this clone: Relative to the germline gene, one junction end is altered; a read error may explain this. The V gene is TRBV30, the J gene TRBJ2-3; TRBD2 matches 7 bases. CDR3 size: 15 residues. From germline, CDR1 is GTSNPN and CDR2 SVGIG (reference sequence). CDR3 region: CAFSPSGATTYTQYF. CDR3 nucleotide sequence: TGTGCCTTCTCCCCGAGCGGGGCCACCACATATACGCAGTATTTT.

In this sample, this clone turned up a few times. This chain links TRBV7-9 with TRBJ2-7; TRBD2 might be the D (6 bases). Trimming cost V 0 bases and J 2 bases, with 11 bases left between them. The germline gives CDR1 SEHNR, CDR2 FQNEAQ (reference sequence). This CDR3 region has 15 residues. In DNA, the CDR3 is TGTGCCAGCAGCTTAGCCGTGGGGGGAGCCTACGAGCAGTACTTC. Translated: CASSLAVGGAYEQYF.

The V and J genes are TRBV7-3 and TRBJ2-3, with D possibly TRBD2 on 6 matching bases. V lost 5 bases and J lost 6, with 24 bases in between. Germline V gene data show CDR1 as SGHTA and CDR2 as FQGTGA. The CDR3 covers 17 residues. The CDR3 reads CASSPRPQRVAQDTQYF. CDR3 sequence (DNA): TGTGCCAGCAGCCCCCGTCCTCAGCGGGTAGCCCAGGATACGCAGTATTTT.

The V call is TRBV9, the J call TRBJ2-2; 14 bases fit TRBD2. CDR1 and CDR2 (germline): SGDLS, YYNGEE. The CDR3 is 16 residues long. With 4 bases clipped from V and 5 bases from J, the junction kept 4 bases outside the gene matches. The CDR3 region is CASSLRTSGGTGELFF. DNA of the CDR3: TGTGCCAGCAGCCTCCGGACTAGCGGGGGGACCGGGGAGCTGTTTTTT.

V is TRBV7-3 and J is TRBJ2-1; 14 nucleotides match TRBD2. The junction had 0 bases not matched to a gene; V was cut back by 5 bases and J by 6 bases. Germline-derived CDR1 and CDR2 are SGHTA and FQGTGA. The CDR3 runs 14 residues. The CDR3 DNA reads TGTGCCAGCAGCGGGACTAGCGGGGGCAATGAGCAGTTCTTC. Amino acid sequence: CASSGTSGGNEQFF.

CDR3 sequence (DNA): TGCAGCGTTGAACTGACAGGGGTTTTCTCCTACAATGAGCAGTTCTTC. Protein sequence: CSVELTGVFSYNEQFF. The chain links TRBV29-1 to TRBJ2-1, with 8 bases lining up with TRBD1. CDR3 size: 16 residues. Trimming took 2 bases from V and 0 from J; bases not matched to a gene: 6. Per the germline V gene, CDR1 is SQVTM and CDR2 is ANQGSEA.

This rearrangement joins TRBV27 to TRBJ1-2; 10 positions match TRBD1. Germline CDR1 is MNHEY and CDR2 is SMNVEV (reference sequence). After removal of 6 bases from V and 0 bases from J, the junction contained 7 bases not matched to a gene. The CDR3 runs to 16 residues. Here the CDR3 DNA reads TGTGCCAGCAGGGGGACAGGGGAAGTTACTAACTATGGCTACACCTTC. Amino acids: CASRGTGEVTNYGYTF.

The chain has TRBV25-1 and TRBJ1-4, with TRBD1 as a possible D gene (5 bases). Germline V gives CDR1 MGHDK, CDR2 SYGVNS. This CDR3 spans 14 amino acids. V lost 5 bases, J lost 8 bases, and 15 bases lay in between. Here the CDR3 reads CASSMEGLGEKLFF. DNA for the CDR3: TGTGCCAGCAGTATGGAGGGGCTCGGGGAAAAACTGTTTTTT.

This chain joins TRBV5-1 and TRBJ1-1; 7 nucleotides align to TRBD1. Germline V gene lookup returns CDR1 SGHRS and CDR2 YFSETQ. The CDR3 has 13 residues. Unmatched junction bases numbered 2, after V lost 2 bases and J lost 4 bases. The CDR3 spells CASSFEGATEAFF. The CDR3 bases are TGCGCCAGCAGCTTCGAGGGGGCCACTGAAGCTTTCTTT.

The chain couples TRBV14 to TRBJ1-4; 9 bases line up with TRBD1. V shed 3 bases and J 7 bases; nucleotides not matched to a gene: 6. The germline V gene has CDR1 SGHDN and CDR2 FVKESK. This CDR3 region has 15 residues. CDR3 loop: CASSQNRGRGEKLFF. The CDR3 nucleotides are TGTGCCAGCAGCCAGAACAGGGGGCGCGGTGAAAAACTGTTTTTT. Full variable domain (rest looked up from reference TRBV14 and TRBJ1-4): EAGVTQFPSHSVIEKGQTVTLRCDPISGHDNLYWYRRVMGKEIKFLLHFVKESKQDESGMPNNRFLAERTGGTYSTLKVQPAELEDSGVYFCASSQNRGRGEKLFFGSGTQLSVL.

The chain carries TRBV7-2 and TRBJ1-2, with D hard to call. CDR3 length: 13 residues. The germline CDR1 and CDR2 sequences are SGHTA and FQGNSA. Trimming left V 1 base short and J 4 bases short, with 7 bases between. The CDR3 DNA sequence: TGTGCCAGCAGCTTAGGGCACAGCTATGGCTACACCTTC. Protein sequence: CASSLGHSYGYTF.

The chain is built from TRBV6-5 and TRBJ2-5; unclear D gene. CDR1 MNHEY and CDR2 SVGAGI come from the germline V gene. This CDR3 comprises 14 residues. V was pared by 2 bases and J by 1 base, with 8 bases between. CDR3 DNA: TGTGCCAGCAGTTACGGGCTCGGCCAAGAGACCCAGTACTTC. It encodes CASSYGLGQETQYF.

This chain uses TRBV18 with TRBJ2-3; TRBD1 aligns across 8 bases. CDR3 length: 17 residues. The germline CDR1 and CDR2 sequences are KGHSH and LQKENI. J gave up 1 base and V 4 bases, and 10 bases lay outside the gene matches. The CDR3 DNA reads TGTGCCAGCTCACTTATTGCAGGGGGCGTACGCACAGATACGCAGTATTTT. Amino acid sequence: CASSLIAGGVRTDTQYF. The full variable domain, with the rest looked up from reference TRBV18 and TRBJ2-3, is NAGVMQNPRHLVRRRGQEARLRCSPMKGHSHVYWYRQLPEEGLKFMVYLQKENIIDESGMPKERFSAEFPKEGPSILRIQQVVRGDSAAYFCASSLIAGGVRTDTQYFGPGTRLTVL.

The chain carries TRBV20-1 and TRBJ2-5; a possible D gene is TRBD2 (6 bases). The CDR3 extends over 11 amino acids. Germline CDR1 is DFQATT and CDR2 is SNEGSKA (reference sequence). Trimming took off 5 bases at V and 5 bases at J, with 9 bases between the two ends. The CDR3 is CSAWRAETQYF. In nucleotides, the CDR3 is TGCAGTGCTTGGAGGGCGGAGACCCAGTACTTC.